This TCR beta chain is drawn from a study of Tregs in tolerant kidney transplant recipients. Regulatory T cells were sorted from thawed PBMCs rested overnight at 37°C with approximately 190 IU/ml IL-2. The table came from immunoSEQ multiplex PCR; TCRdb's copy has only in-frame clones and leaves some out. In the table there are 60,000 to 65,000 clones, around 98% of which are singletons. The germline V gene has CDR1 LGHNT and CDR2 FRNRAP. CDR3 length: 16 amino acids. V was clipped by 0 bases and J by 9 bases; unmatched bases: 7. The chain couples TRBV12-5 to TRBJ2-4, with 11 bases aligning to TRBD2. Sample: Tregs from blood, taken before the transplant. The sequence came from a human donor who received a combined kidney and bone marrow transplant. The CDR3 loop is CASGLVLAGGSSIQYF. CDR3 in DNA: TGTGCTAGTGGTTTGGTCCTAGCGGGAGGCAGTAGCATTCAGTACTTC. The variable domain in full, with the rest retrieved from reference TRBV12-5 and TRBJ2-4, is DARVTQTPRHKVTEMGQEVTMRCQPILGHNTVFWYRQTMMQGLELLAYFRNRAPLDDSGMPKDRFSAEMPDATLATLKIQPSEPRDSAVYFCASGLVLAGGSSIQYFGAGTRLSVL.